These 21 T cell receptor beta chains share one sample of origin, sequenced in a study of identical twins. Using its own MiXCR run on the 5' RACE reads, TCRdb lists one record per CDR3 protein. Seen here are roughly 350,000 distinct CDR3 sequences, more than 9% observed once, and the top ten hold 7.2%. These data were likewise used in another study, on yellow fever vaccine responses in identical twins.

Sequencing input: CD8+ T cells sorted from blood. The receptor set was obtained from a woman between 18 and 29 years old in good health.

This chain connects TRBV27 to TRBJ2-1; D is unclear. CDR1 is MNHEY, CDR2 SMNVEV, per germline (reference sequence). With 6 bases removed from V and 3 bases from J, the gap between germline ends came to 15 bases. The CDR3 loop spans 15 amino acids. This chain's CDR3 is CASSLAATLYNEQFF. CDR3 DNA sequence: TGTGCCAGCAGCCTTGCCGCCACCCTCTACAATGAGCAGTTCTTC.

The V gene is TRBV29-1, the J gene TRBJ2-2; D is possibly TRBD2 (6 bases). The CDR3 contains 16 residues. The V gene's germline CDR1 is SQVTM and CDR2 ANQGSEA. V lost 8 bases, J lost 4 bases, and 23 bases lay in between. DNA of the CDR3: TGCAGCACAATAGCGGCAGACCAAGGAGGCACCGGGGAGCTGTTTTTT. It codes for CSTIAADQGGTGELFF.

This clonotype was seen more than once but under ten times. The chain links TRBV29-1 to TRBJ1-2, with 7 bases matching TRBD1. In germline, CDR1 is SQVTM, CDR2 ANQGSEA. V shed 5 bases, J shed 7 bases, and the junction held 7 bases outside the gene matches. The CDR3 is 12 residues long. The CDR3 bases are TGCAGCGTTCCCGACAGGGTTAGTGGCTACACCTTC. Protein: CSVPDRVSGYTF.

This clonotype was seen a handful of times. The V gene is TRBV5-1, the J gene TRBJ2-2; 7 nucleotides agree with TRBD2. The CDR3 spans 13 residues. The germline gives CDR1 SGHRS, CDR2 YFSETQ. The J segment lost 7 bases and the V segment lost 3 bases, leaving 3 bases of the junction unmatched. CDR3 nucleotides: TGCGCCAGCAGCTCTCGGGGGGACGGGGAGCTGTTTTTT. It yields the protein CASSSRGDGELFF.

This clonotype showed up just a few times. This rearrangement joins TRBV7-6 to TRBJ2-2; D gene uncertain. V dropped 3 bases and J dropped 9 bases, with 11 bases sitting between them. The CDR3 consists of 13 residues. From germline, CDR1 is SGHVS and CDR2 FNYEAQ. CDR3: CASSFSNRWELFF. The CDR3 nucleotides read TGTGCCAGCAGCTTCTCCAACCGGTGGGAGCTGTTTTTT.

The CDR3 loop reads CASSTWDPTDTQYF. DNA of the CDR3: TGTGCCAGCAGCACATGGGACCCCACAGATACGCAGTATTTT. The chain carries TRBV11-2 and TRBJ2-3; D may match TRBD1 or TRBD2 (5 bases each). The CDR3 spans 14 residues. Per the germline V gene, CDR1 is SGHAT and CDR2 is FQNNGV. V was shortened by 5 bases and J by 2 bases, with 11 bases between the two germline ends.

This clonotype has more than one count but fewer than ten. The rearrangement uses TRBV18 and TRBJ2-7; D perhaps matches TRBD1 (6 bases). CDR1 KGHSH and CDR2 LQKENI come from the germline V gene. The length of the CDR3 is 14 residues. Trimming removed 3 bases from V and 4 bases from J, with 13 bases in between. The CDR3 loop reads CASSPRDKYYEQYF. The DNA of the CDR3 is TGTGCCAGCTCACCCAGGGACAAATATTACGAGCAGTACTTC.

The rearrangement links TRBV5-1 to TRBJ2-1, with TRBD2 matching 9 bases. This CDR3 spans 15 amino acids. From germline, CDR1 is SGHRS and CDR2 YFSETQ. V lost 0 bases and J lost 8; bases outside the gene matches: 6. The CDR3 DNA sequence: TGCGCCAGCAGCTTGGAGCTAGCGGGAAACTATGAGCAGTTCTTC. It translates to CASSLELAGNYEQFF.

The gene calls are TRBV2 and TRBJ2-2; TRBD2 might be the D (5 bases). With 7 bases removed from V and 0 bases from J, the gap between germline ends came to 15 bases. Germline lookup yields CDR1 SNHLY and CDR2 FYNNEI. This CDR3 is 16 amino acids long. The CDR3 region is CASTQGLAPNTGELFF. DNA for the CDR3: TGTGCCAGCACTCAAGGGCTAGCTCCGAACACCGGGGAGCTGTTTTTT.

This clonotype was picked up a small number of times. V is TRBV11-1 and J is TRBJ2-3; TRBD2 might be the D (6 bases). In germline, CDR1 is SGHAT, CDR2 FQDESV (reference sequence). V shed 3 bases and J shed 3 bases, with 25 bases lying between them. The CDR3 sequence is 19 residues long. The CDR3 is CASSFWDSGAVLRTDTQYF. The DNA of the CDR3 is TGTGCCAGCAGCTTCTGGGATAGCGGAGCCGTTTTGAGGACAGATACGCAGTATTTT. Together with reference TRBV11-1 and TRBJ2-3, the CDR3 gives the full variable domain: EAEVAQSPRYKITEKSQAVAFWCDPISGHATLYWYRQILGQGPELLVQFQDESVVDDSQLPKDRFSAERLKGVDSTLKIQPAELGDSAMYLCASSFWDSGAVLRTDTQYFGPGTRLTVL.

In its sample, this clonotype was seen a few times. This chain links TRBV20-1 with TRBJ1-4, with 9 bases identical to TRBD1. The CDR3 runs to 16 residues. Germline V lookup: CDR1 DFQATT, CDR2 SNEGSKA (reference sequence). V shed 1 base and J 8 bases; nucleotides not matched to a gene: 11. CDR3 nucleotides: TGCAGTGCTAGAGGGGGGCCGGGACAGGGACGCGAAAAACTGTTTTTT. Its protein is CSARGGPGQGREKLFF.

To note about this clonotype: A much larger clone differs from this one at a single base, so this may be a read error. The chain joins TRBV12-3 or TRBV12-4 to TRBJ2-1, with a tentative D call TRBD2 (6 bases). The tail of the sequence fits TRBJ2-7 better, so the J call may be wrong. CDR3 length: 12 residues. CDR3 amino acids: CASSFPRGEQYF. The CDR3 DNA follows: TGTGCCAGCAGTTTTCCTCGGGGGGAGCAGTACTTC.

This clonotype was seen a few times. The V and J genes are TRBV7-9 and TRBJ2-1; D ambiguous. This CDR3 region has 12 residues. The ends were cut back, 5 bases at V and 5 bases at J, with 7 bases in the middle. The V gene's germline CDR1 is SEHNR and CDR2 FQNEAQ (reference sequence). The CDR3 DNA reads TGTGCCAGCAGCCCCCTCAACAATGAGCAGTTCTTC. Translating gives CASSPLNNEQFF.

This clonotype was observed a handful of times. The CDR3 DNA reads as TGCGCCAGCAACCTAAGCGGGCTAAAACAAGAGACCCAGTACTTC. Amino acids: CASNLSGLKQETQYF. The rearrangement links TRBV5-1 to TRBJ2-5; tentatively, D is TRBD2 (6 bases). There are 15 residues in the CDR3. V gave up 6 bases and J gave up 2 bases, with 17 bases separating them. Germline assignment: CDR1 SGHRS and CDR2 YFSETQ.

In DNA form, the CDR3 reads TGTGCCAGCAGCCACGGACAGGGGGCATTTGGCTATGGCTACACCTTC. Its translation is CASSHGQGAFGYGYTF. The chain has TRBV7-6 and TRBJ1-2; TRBD1 matches at 11 bases. Germline CDR1 and CDR2: SGHVS and FNYEAQ. CDR3 length: 16 residues. Trimming took 5 bases from V and 4 from J; bases not matched to a gene: 9.

This clonotype was observed many times. This chain joins TRBV29-1 and TRBJ2-1; the match to TRBD2 covers 8 bases. Germline V gene data show CDR1 as SQVTM and CDR2 as ANQGSEA. This CDR3 is built from 14 residues. V shed 6 bases and J 4 bases; nucleotides not matched to a gene: 8. CDR3 DNA sequence: TGCAGCGTGAGTAGCGGGACTGGTTACAATGAGCAGTTCTTC. This encodes CSVSSGTGYNEQFF.

By proportion, this clonotype is medium-sized. The genes are TRBV4-1 and TRBJ1-5; 7 bases line up with TRBD1. The CDR3 runs to 15 residues. In germline, CDR1 is MGHRA, CDR2 YSYEKL. Germline trimming cut 4 bases from V and 6 bases from J; bases unmatched to any gene: 9. The CDR3 nucleotides are TGCGCCAGCAGCCCCCAGGGGGGGAAGGGTCAGCCCCAGCATTTT. It yields the protein CASSPQGGKGQPQHF.

The V gene is TRBV7-9, the J gene TRBJ1-6, with no clear D. CDR1 is SEHNR, CDR2 FQNEAQ, per germline (reference sequence). V shed 0 bases and J shed 4 bases, with 7 bases lying between them. The CDR3 is 15 residues long. CDR3 DNA sequence: TGTGCCAGCAGCTTAGCGTCGGGATATAATTCACCCCTCCACTTT. Amino acid sequence: CASSLASGYNSPLHF.

This clonotype was seen only a few times. The chain recombines TRBV2 with TRBJ2-1; TRBD1 matches 7 bases. Germline V gives CDR1 SNHLY, CDR2 FYNNEI. V was pared by 3 bases and J by 3 bases, with 5 bases of the junction left unmatched. This CDR3 comprises 15 residues. This chain's CDR3 is CASSDSGQNYNEQFF. CDR3 nucleotides: TGTGCCAGCAGTGATTCGGGACAGAACTACAATGAGCAGTTCTTC.

J is TRBJ2-7 and V is TRBV5-6; a weak D match, TRBD2 (7 bases). Germline CDR1 reads SGHDT; CDR2 reads YYEEEE. This CDR3 comprises 16 residues. Trimming took 4 bases from V and 0 from J, leaving 17 bases between them. CDR3 bases: TGTGCCAGCAGCCCCTGGGGGGGGGCGAGCTCCTACGAGCAGTACTTC. It specifies CASSPWGGASSYEQYF.

This clonotype was picked up a small number of times. The DNA is omitted, as the CDR3 cannot be located on it reliably, and the CDR3 follows TCRdb's listing. The genes are TRBV6-1 and TRBJ2-1. The CDR3 adds up to 14 amino acids, both ends counted. In germline, CDR1 is MNHNS, CDR2 SASEGT. CDR3 sequence: CASSEALASLYQFF.